Listed here are 10 T cell receptor beta chains from one sample, sequenced in a study of blood T cell repertoires in COVID-19. Repertoires were generated with immunoSEQ multiplex PCR, while TCRdb's copy carries only in-frame clones and drops some. The top ten clones hold roughly 4.6% of a sample with some 220,000 clones, approximately 85% of them seen once. Material: peripheral blood. The origin of the receptors is a man aged 50-59 years with COVID-19, enrolled during active disease.

This chain uses TRBV30 with TRBJ2-1; D not resolved. CDR1 is GTSNPN, CDR2 SVGIG, per germline (reference sequence). The CDR3 is made up of 16 amino acids. V shed 0 bases and J shed 3 bases, with 15 bases lying between them. The CDR3 spells CAWSVHETSFYNEQFF. The DNA of the CDR3 is TGTGCCTGGAGTGTACACGAGACATCCTTCTACAATGAGCAGTTCTTC. Filled out from reference TRBV30 and TRBJ2-1, the complete variable domain reads SQTIHQWPATLVQPVGSPLSLECTVEGTSNPNLYWYRQAAGRGLQLLFYSVGIGQISSEVPQNLSASRPQDRQFILSSKKLLLSDSGFYLCAWSVHETSFYNEQFFGPGTRLTVL.

The V and J genes are TRBV5-1 and TRBJ1-3; a weak D match, TRBD1 (6 bases). The ends were cut back, 4 bases at V and 2 bases at J, with 10 bases in the middle. Germline V gives CDR1 SGHRS, CDR2 YFSETQ. The CDR3 spans 14 residues. CDR3 sequence reads: CASSLTGTGNTIYF. CDR3 nucleotides: TGCGCCAGCAGCCTCACAGGGACTGGAAACACCATATATTTT.

This clone has more than one count but fewer than ten. The rearrangement joins TRBV27 to TRBJ1-1; TRBD1 matches at 8 bases. The CDR3 covers 14 residues. Germline V gene lookup returns CDR1 MNHEY and CDR2 SMNVEV (reference sequence). The V and J ends lost 4 bases and 7 bases, in that order; junction bases with no gene match: 8. CDR3 residues: CASSSQGATVEAFF. The CDR3 nucleotides read TGTGCCAGCAGTTCTCAGGGGGCGACGGTTGAAGCTTTCTTT.

The count of this clone is one. The rearrangement links TRBV9 to TRBJ2-1; TRBD1 matches at 10 bases. V lost 3 bases, J lost 9 bases, and 6 bases stayed unmatched. This CDR3 region has 14 residues. CDR1 and CDR2 from the germline V gene are SGDLS and YYNGEE. The CDR3: CASSAGGQGTEQFF. CDR3 nucleotides: TGTGCCAGCAGCGCTGGGGGACAGGGGACTGAGCAGTTCTTC.

The V and J genes are TRBV6-5 and TRBJ1-5, with a weak D call TRBD1 (6 bases). Trimming took 6 bases from V and 3 from J, leaving 12 bases between them. From germline, CDR1 is MNHEY and CDR2 SVGAGI. This CDR3 is built from 14 residues. CDR3 loop: CASSTTGYNQPQHF. Here the CDR3 DNA reads TGTGCCAGCAGCACCACAGGGTACAATCAGCCCCAGCATTTT.

This chain links TRBV6-5 with TRBJ2-7; TRBD1 might be the D (5 bases). V was shortened by 6 bases and J by 9 bases, with 24 bases between the two germline ends. Germline CDR1 MNHEY, CDR2 SVGAGI. The CDR3 is made up of 15 amino acids. CDR3 sequence (DNA): TGTGCCAGCAGACCCCCAGGGCAGGGCCTACTTTGGCAGTACTTC. Its protein is CASRPPGQGLLWQYF.

This chain links TRBV7-3 with TRBJ2-1; the match to TRBD1 covers 10 bases. CDR1 is SGHTA, CDR2 FQGTGA, per germline. After removal of 0 bases from V and 7 bases from J, the junction contained 3 bases not matched to a gene. The CDR3 has 15 amino acids. The CDR3 is CASSLTRQGANEQFF. CDR3 coding DNA: TGTGCCAGCAGCTTAACTAGACAGGGGGCTAATGAGCAGTTCTTC.

The V call is TRBV4-1, the J call TRBJ2-1; D not resolved. Germline V gene lookup returns CDR1 MGHRA and CDR2 YSYEKL. V was trimmed by 1 base and J by 9 bases, leaving 16 bases between them. This CDR3 is built from 15 residues. Here the CDR3 DNA reads TGCGCCAGCAGCCAAGGTAGTAGTAGCCAAGGTGAGCAGTTCTTC. This sequence encodes CASSQGSSSQGEQFF.

The genes are TRBV18 and TRBJ2-1; D might be TRBD2 (6 bases). V was cut by 3 bases and J by 3 bases, with 12 bases left in between. This CDR3 is 15 amino acids long. Germline CDR1 KGHSH, CDR2 LQKENI. The CDR3 loop is CASSPGRGDYNEQFF. The CDR3 DNA follows: TGTGCCAGCTCACCGGGGCGGGGTGACTACAATGAGCAGTTCTTC.

This clone was recorded a few times. This chain links TRBV12-3 or TRBV12-4 with TRBJ1-5; 12 positions agree with TRBD1. Germline trimming cut 5 bases from V and 11 bases from J; bases unmatched to any gene: 4. The CDR3 covers 13 residues. Here the CDR3 DNA reads TGTGCCAGCAGTATGGGACAGGGGGCGGCCCAGCATTTT. Translated: CASSMGQGAAQHF.